This T cell receptor (beta chain) was recovered during a study of human T cells and chemical hapten exposure. Study context: All through the approximately 24-week study, the scalp of each patient received diphenylcyclopropenone doses weekly.

Time point indicated: patch test 1, 2 weeks after DPC sensitization. Treatment defined: therapeutic diphenylcyclopropenone sensitization with weekly scalp DPC. TCRdb analysed the RACE reads with MiXCR anew, one entry per CDR3 protein. This sample has some 190,000 distinct CDR3 sequences; about a fifth occur once, and the top ten carry about 6.7%. This clonotype was seen a few times. Per germline, CDR1 WSHSY and CDR2 SAAADI. V was trimmed by 2 bases and J by 3 bases, leaving 3 bases between them. The CDR3 is made up of 12 amino acids. This receptor was taken from a woman between 45 and 60 years old with alopecia areata. Some clones in this sample may be carry-over from other donors' samples. The rearrangement links TRBV10-2 to TRBJ2-3; D unclear. The source material was whole blood, sampled in connection with sensitization to the hapten diphenylcyclopropenone (DPC). The CDR3 sequence is CASSEPTDTQYF. The DNA of the CDR3 is TGCGCCAGCAGTGAGCCGACAGATACGCAGTATTTT.